These 27 T cell receptor beta chains share one sample of origin, sequenced in a study of blood T cell repertoires in COVID-19. The data were produced by immunoSEQ multiplex PCR, yet TCRdb's version contains in-frame clones alone and is incomplete. The sample shows tens of thousands of clones, 70% to 90% of them seen only once. Material for sequencing was peripheral blood. All receptors derive from a man in his 70s with acute or convalescent COVID-19.

This chain connects TRBV29-1 to TRBJ2-2; D unclear. V lost 4 bases, J lost 1 base, and 4 bases lay in between. The CDR3 loop spans 12 amino acids. Germline loops: CDR1 SQVTM, CDR2 ANQGSEA. CDR3 in amino acids: CSVAGNTGELFF. The DNA of the CDR3 is TGCAGCGTTGCCGGGAACACCGGGGAGCTGTTTTTT.

The gene calls are TRBV5-1 and TRBJ1-6, with 7 bases aligning to TRBD1. The germline V gene encodes CDR1 SGHRS and CDR2 YFSETQ. This CDR3 comprises 15 residues. The V gene end was trimmed by 5 bases and the J gene end by 7 bases; junction bases not matched to a gene: 9. CDR3 residues: CASSEAWGQNSPLHF. The CDR3 DNA reads TGCGCCAGCAGTGAAGCCTGGGGACAGAATTCACCCCTCCACTTT.

The CDR3 is CASSYSNLRQFF. CDR3 DNA: TGTGCCAGCAGTTACTCGAATCTAAGGCAGTTCTTC. The chain joins TRBV6-2 or TRBV6-3 to TRBJ2-1, with D unresolved. Trimming shortened V by 0 bases and J by 12 bases, and 9 bases separated the two germline ends. The CDR3 runs to 12 residues. Looked up from germline, CDR1 is MNHEY and CDR2 is SVGEGT.

The rearrangement uses TRBV7-2 and TRBJ2-5; possible D gene TRBD2, 7 bases. This CDR3 region has 14 residues. CDR1 is SGHTA and CDR2 is FQGNSA in the germline V gene. The germline V and J ends were trimmed by 4 bases and 1 base, with 10 bases remaining between them. The CDR3 sequence is CASSWGGSQETQYF. DNA for the CDR3: TGTGCCAGCAGCTGGGGGGGCAGCCAAGAGACCCAGTACTTC.

The rearrangement links TRBV7-3 to TRBJ1-1; 10 bases align to TRBD1. Looked up from germline, CDR1 is SGHTA and CDR2 is FQGTGA. The CDR3 runs 18 residues. V lost 4 bases to trimming and J lost 1 base; unmatched junction nucleotides: 12. The CDR3 here is CASSSLTGGPSKNTEAFF. CDR3 coding DNA: TGTGCCAGCAGCTCCCTGACAGGGGGCCCCTCGAAGAACACTGAAGCTTTCTTT.

This chain links TRBV7-8 with TRBJ1-5; TRBD1 aligns across 7 bases. Germline V gene lookup returns CDR1 SGHVS and CDR2 FQNEAQ. V shed 5 bases and J 5 bases; nucleotides not matched to a gene: 3. This CDR3 spans 13 amino acids. CDR3: CASSRDRDQPQHF. The CDR3 DNA reads as TGTGCCAGCAGCCGGGACAGAGATCAGCCCCAGCATTTT.

V and J are TRBV5-1 and TRBJ2-2; 8 bases agree with TRBD1. The CDR3 extends over 16 amino acids. CDR1 and CDR2 from the germline V gene are SGHRS and YFSETQ. J was trimmed by 3 bases and V by 5 bases; bases with no gene match: 9. For the CDR3, the DNA is TGCGCCAGCAGAGGGCAGGGGGCGCGTCACACCGGGGAGCTGTTTTTT. Protein product: CASRGQGARHTGELFF.

The V call is TRBV6-1, the J call TRBJ2-2, with 7 bases that match TRBD1. CDR1 is MNHNS, CDR2 SASEGT, per germline. The trim removed 0 bases at V and 7 bases at J, leaving 11 bases unmatched. This CDR3 has 17 amino acids. The CDR3 DNA reads TGTGCCAGCAGTGAAGCCCGGATAACAGGGGAAAGCGGGGAGCTGTTTTTT. Its translation: CASSEARITGESGELFF.

The chain links TRBV5-4 to TRBJ2-5; 9 nucleotides line up with TRBD1. The V gene's germline CDR1 is SGHNT and CDR2 YYREEE (reference sequence). Trimming removed 0 bases from V and 5 bases from J; junction bases left unmatched: 5. The CDR3 has 15 amino acids. The DNA of the CDR3 is TGTGCCAGCAGCTTGGAGACAGGGGGGACGGAGACCCAGTACTTC. Its protein product is CASSLETGGTETQYF. Looking up the rest from reference TRBV5-4 and TRBJ2-5 gives the full variable domain: ETGVTQSPTHLIKTRGQQVTLRCSSQSGHNTVSWYQQALGQGPQFIFQYYREEENGRGNFPPRFSGLQFPNYSSELNVNALELDDSALYLCASSLETGGTETQYFGPGTRLLVL.

CDR3 amino acids: CASSVASSGGLSTDTQYF. Written as DNA, the CDR3 is TGTGCCAGCAGCGTAGCCTCTAGCGGGGGGCTGAGCACAGATACGCAGTATTTT. V and J are TRBV9 and TRBJ2-3; 11 bases align to TRBD2. The CDR3 loop spans 18 amino acids. CDR1 and CDR2 from the germline V gene are SGDLS and YYNGEE. The junction had 6 bases not matched to a gene; V was cut back by 0 bases and J by 0 bases.

The V call is TRBV5-6, the J call TRBJ2-3, with a weak D call TRBD2 (5 bases). The V end was cut by 3 bases, the J end by 0 bases, with 11 bases between. The CDR3 covers 15 residues. Germline V gene data show CDR1 as SGHDT and CDR2 as YYEEEE. CDR3 in amino acids: CASSSSRRSTDTQYF. CDR3 nucleotide sequence: TGTGCCAGCAGCTCATCAAGGAGGAGCACAGATACGCAGTATTTT.

This chain joins TRBV5-1 and TRBJ2-5; D is undetermined. Trimming stripped 2 bases from V and 1 base from J, with 3 bases between. Germline V gene sequence: CDR1 SGHRS, CDR2 YFSETQ. The CDR3 runs 12 residues. CDR3 amino acids: CASSFSQETQYF. The CDR3 DNA sequence: TGCGCCAGCAGCTTTAGCCAAGAGACCCAGTACTTC.

This chain links TRBV5-1 with TRBJ2-3; D is possibly TRBD2 (5 bases). Germline assignment: CDR1 SGHRS and CDR2 YFSETQ. This CDR3 is 14 amino acids long. V shed 0 bases and J shed 2 bases, with 7 bases lying between them. The CDR3: CASSLARDTDTQYF. The CDR3 region has the DNA TGCGCCAGCAGCTTGGCACGGGACACAGATACGCAGTATTTT.

The chain is built from TRBV5-1 and TRBJ1-2; 8 positions agree with TRBD1. Unmatched junction bases numbered 8, after V lost 0 bases and J lost 4 bases. The germline CDR1 and CDR2 sequences are SGHRS and YFSETQ. This CDR3 spans 16 amino acids. CDR3 nucleotide sequence: TGCGCCAGCAGCTTGGGAAACCAGGGGGCGCGCTATGGCTACACCTTC. Translated, it gives CASSLGNQGARYGYTF.

This chain joins TRBV4-3 and TRBJ2-1, with 8 nucleotides matching TRBD2. CDR1 is LGHNA, CDR2 YSLEER, per germline. J lost 8 bases, V lost 4 bases, and 13 bases had no gene match. The CDR3 length is 16 residues. The CDR3 spells CASSLLRRGGLDEQFF. The CDR3 nucleotides are TGCGCCAGCAGCCTCCTTCGGCGCGGGGGGCTGGATGAGCAGTTCTTC.

A few counts support this clone. This chain uses TRBV28 with TRBJ2-4, with 11 bases lining up with TRBD1. Germline CDR1 reads MDHEN; CDR2 reads SYDVKM. Trimming cost V 5 bases and J 4 bases; bases outside gene matches: 7. The CDR3 consists of 16 residues. This chain's CDR3 is CASSPWTGGLKNIQYF. CDR3 nucleotide sequence: TGTGCCAGCAGTCCTTGGACAGGGGGCTTAAAAAACATTCAGTACTTC.

This rearrangement joins TRBV30 to TRBJ1-4; D gene unclear. Germline CDR1 and CDR2: GTSNPN and SVGIG (reference sequence). This CDR3 region has 16 residues. The ends were cut back, 0 bases at V and 7 bases at J, with 18 bases in the middle. CDR3 in DNA: TGTGCCTGGAGTGTACGTCGAGGACTCAAGACTGAAAAACTGTTTTTT. Its translation is CAWSVRRGLKTEKLFF.

The genes are TRBV6-5 and TRBJ2-1; possible D gene TRBD1, 6 bases. The V gene's germline CDR1 is MNHEY and CDR2 SVGAGI. The CDR3 has 12 residues. V lost 6 bases and J 8 bases, leaving 11 bases between the germline ends. The CDR3: CASRIRGHEQFF. In DNA, the CDR3 is TGTGCCAGCAGGATCAGGGGCCATGAGCAGTTCTTC.

The rearrangement joins TRBV10-1 to TRBJ2-1, with 10 bases identical to TRBD2. From germline, CDR1 is WNHNN and CDR2 SYGVQD (reference sequence). The CDR3 is made up of 16 amino acids. Trimming at V came to 6 bases and at J to 3 bases, leaving 8 bases not matched to a gene. The CDR3 bases are TGCGCCAGCAGCGAAAATCTAGCGGGGGTCTACAATGAGCAGTTCTTC. Protein sequence: CASSENLAGVYNEQFF.

CDR3 loop: CANGQGANYGYTF. The CDR3 DNA reads as TGTGCCAACGGACAGGGGGCGAACTATGGCTACACCTTC. The rearrangement uses TRBV2 and TRBJ1-2, with 11 bases that match TRBD1. V dropped 10 bases and J dropped 2; count of bases not matched to a gene: 3. Germline CDR1 SNHLY, CDR2 FYNNEI. The CDR3 totals 13 residues. Supplemented by reference TRBV2 and TRBJ1-2, the full variable domain reads EPEVTQTPSHQVTQMGQEVILRCVPISNHLYFYWYRQILGQKVEFLVSFYNNEISEKSEIFDDQFSVERPDGSNFTLKIRSTKLEDSAMYFCANGQGANYGYTFGSGTRLTVV.

This chain joins TRBV19 and TRBJ1-5; TRBD1 aligns across 9 bases. The CDR3 runs 15 residues. Germline loops: CDR1 LNHDA, CDR2 SQIVND (reference sequence). V shed 5 bases and J 12 bases; nucleotides not matched to a gene: 14. CDR3 coding DNA: TGTGCCAGTAGTCCAGGGAACAGGGGGCGCATCGACCAGCATTTT. Encoded protein: CASSPGNRGRIDQHF.

V gene TRBV6-6 combines with J gene TRBJ1-2, with 11 bases that match TRBD1. Germline loops: CDR1 MNHNY, CDR2 SVGAGI (reference sequence). This CDR3 region has 15 residues. Trimming took 6 bases from V and 4 from J; bases not matched to a gene: 7. CDR3 residues: CASSRTGGGIYGYTF. The CDR3 nucleotides are TGTGCCAGCAGCCGGACAGGGGGCGGAATCTATGGCTACACCTTC.

The table lists this clone with a count of one. The V call is TRBV28, the J call TRBJ2-7; D is perhaps TRBD2 (5 bases). CDR3 length equals 16 residues. CDR1 MDHEN and CDR2 SYDVKM come from the germline V gene. V gave up 2 bases and J gave up 0 bases, with 14 bases separating them. CDR3 residues: CASSLNLASLSYEQYF. The DNA of the CDR3 is TGTGCCAGCAGTTTAAACCTAGCCAGTCTCTCCTACGAGCAGTACTTC.

The J gene is TRBJ2-3, the V gene TRBV2; D gene ambiguous. Trimming cost V 7 bases and J 2 bases, with 7 bases left between them. Per germline, CDR1 SNHLY and CDR2 FYNNEI. CDR3 size: 12 residues. The CDR3 bases are TGTGCCAGCAAACTATTCACAGATACGCAGTATTTT. It encodes CASKLFTDTQYF.

V gene TRBV12-5 combines with J gene TRBJ1-2; weak D call: TRBD1 (6 bases). Looked up from germline, CDR1 is LGHNT and CDR2 is FRNRAP. V lost 2 bases to trimming and J lost 7 bases, with 20 bases between them. The CDR3 loop spans 16 amino acids. The chain's CDR3 is CASGLRLQGMSFGYTF. The CDR3 nucleotides are TGTGCTAGTGGTTTGAGGTTGCAGGGGATGTCGTTTGGCTACACCTTC.

The chain is built from TRBV25-1 and TRBJ2-3, with D perhaps TRBD2 (5 bases). CDR1 MGHDK and CDR2 SYGVNS come from the germline V gene. The CDR3 consists of 14 residues. CDR3 protein: CAQLGLYFTDTQYF. CDR3 bases: TGTGCGCAGCTAGGACTTTACTTCACAGATACGCAGTATTTT.

The CDR3 here is CASSRTSGAQETQYF. The CDR3 coding sequence is TGTGCCAGCAGCCGCACTAGCGGGGCTCAAGAGACCCAGTACTTC. The gene calls are TRBV14 and TRBJ2-5, with TRBD2 identical over 10 bases. The CDR3 consists of 15 residues. Germline lookup yields CDR1 SGHDN and CDR2 FVKESK. J lost 2 bases, V lost 4 bases, and 4 bases had no gene match.